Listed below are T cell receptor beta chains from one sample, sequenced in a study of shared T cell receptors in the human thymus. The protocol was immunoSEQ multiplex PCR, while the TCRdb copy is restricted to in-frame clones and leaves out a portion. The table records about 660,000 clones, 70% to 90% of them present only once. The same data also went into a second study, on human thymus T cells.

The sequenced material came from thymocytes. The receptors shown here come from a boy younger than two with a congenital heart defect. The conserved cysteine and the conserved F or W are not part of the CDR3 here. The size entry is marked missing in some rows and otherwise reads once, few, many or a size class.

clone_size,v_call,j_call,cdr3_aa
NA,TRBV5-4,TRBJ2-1,ASSLRTGDNDYNEQF
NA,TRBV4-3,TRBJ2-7,ASSNPPGQGLSVVNEQY
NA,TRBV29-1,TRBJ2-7,SVKGREEQY
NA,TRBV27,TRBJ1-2,ASSPRDRGFGYT
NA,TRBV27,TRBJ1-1,ASILSGGNTEAF
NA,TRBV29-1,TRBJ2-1,SVPFDRGSYNEQF
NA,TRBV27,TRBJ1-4,ASSSPRRGNEKLF
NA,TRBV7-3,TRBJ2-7,ASSLKGRESLYEQY
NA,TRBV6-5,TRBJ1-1,ASRPKGLSTEAF
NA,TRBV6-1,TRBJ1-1,ASMGGTEAF
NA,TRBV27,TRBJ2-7,ASNCRDRDTYEQY
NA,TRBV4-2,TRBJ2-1,ASSQGDRGVMNEQF
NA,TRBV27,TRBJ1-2,ASSGRGDYGYT
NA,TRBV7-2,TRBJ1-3,ASSLRKGPSGNTIY
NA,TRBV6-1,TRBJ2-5,ASRDRGRETQY
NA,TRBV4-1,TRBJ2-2,ASSQDYTTSGFKNTGELF
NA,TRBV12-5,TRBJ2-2,ASGLVSGLAGGRCGGELF
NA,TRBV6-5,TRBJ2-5,ASSRDSGGETQY
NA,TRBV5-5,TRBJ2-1,ASSSHWTGRSHNEQF
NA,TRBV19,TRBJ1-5,ASSPDRKGARPQPQH
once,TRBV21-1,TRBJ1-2,ASSKVRLRGYT
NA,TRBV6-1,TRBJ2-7,ASSEGGQGNEQY
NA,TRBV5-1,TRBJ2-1,ASSFIPAGVSSYNEQF
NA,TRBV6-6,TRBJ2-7,ASSPGQRGHEQY
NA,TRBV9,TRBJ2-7,ASSAPDASGYEQY
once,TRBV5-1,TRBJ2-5,ASSEGGGEETQY
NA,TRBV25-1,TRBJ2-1,ASSGERRGDRGNEQF
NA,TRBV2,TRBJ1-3,ASSEAQVGQAYSGNTIY
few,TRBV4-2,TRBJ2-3,ASSHRLLAGNTDTQY
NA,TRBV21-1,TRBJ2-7,ASSTPGTSGRPYSYEQY
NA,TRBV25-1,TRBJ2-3,ASSEMTSGSTDTQY
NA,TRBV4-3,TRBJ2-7,ASSQGTGAGGAYEQY
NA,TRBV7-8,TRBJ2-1,ASSLVEPSLEQF
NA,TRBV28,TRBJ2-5,ASRSRDRFETQY
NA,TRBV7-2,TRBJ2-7,ASSSRPSGQLVYEQY
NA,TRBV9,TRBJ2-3,ASSVQGAEDTQY
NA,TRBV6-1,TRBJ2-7,ASSEALRGPYEQY
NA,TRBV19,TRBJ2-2,ASSMGGLNTGELF
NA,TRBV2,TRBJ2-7,ASRDSSERRPYEQY
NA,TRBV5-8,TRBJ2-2,ASSLPPGQGQWRGTGELF
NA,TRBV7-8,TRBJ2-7,ASSLVLAANYEQY
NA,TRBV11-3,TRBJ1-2,ASSLGTLAGDNYGYT
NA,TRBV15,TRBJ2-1,ATSREREGFYNEQF
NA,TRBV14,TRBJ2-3,ASSPSGGASTDTQY
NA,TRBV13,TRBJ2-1,ASSPPGFVGNEQF